A single sample gave rise to the 32 T cell receptor beta chains below, sequenced in a study of regulatory T cells in long-lasting Graves disease. The authors built TCR beta libraries using iRepertoire HTBI primers and Arm-PCR of CDR3 regions. TCRdb independently ran MiXCR on the multiplex PCR reads; one entry per CDR3 protein. The table includes almost 350,000 distinct CDR3 sequences, roughly 21% detected once. Time point described: persistent/refractory GD, antithyroid drugs over 5 years with positive TRAb. PBMC RNA was the source of the TCR library. The sequenced sample was peripheral blood mononuclear cells (PBMCs), obtained when the disease was refractory, from a patient treated with antithyroid drugs. These receptors all stem from a female donor with Graves disease.

This clonotype was found many times. V gene TRBV29-1 combines with J gene TRBJ2-7; 7 bases agree with TRBD1. V shed 3 bases and J 3 bases; nucleotides not matched to a gene: 11. Germline CDR1 reads SQVTM; CDR2 reads ANQGSEA. This CDR3 has 15 amino acids. The chain's CDR3 is CSVDPGERGHYEQYF. Written as DNA, the CDR3 is TGCAGCGTTGATCCCGGCGAGAGGGGGCACTACGAGCAGTACTTC.

This clonotype was recorded many times. The chain employs TRBV2 and TRBJ2-7; tentatively, D is TRBD1 (5 bases). The CDR3 extends over 16 amino acids. CDR1 is SNHLY and CDR2 is FYNNEI in the germline V gene. Trimming removed 1 base at V and 0 bases at J, with 13 bases between. CDR3 region: CASSEEELTASYEQYF. CDR3 nucleotide sequence: TGTGCCAGCAGTGAAGAAGAACTGACAGCCTCCTACGAGCAGTACTTC.

In this sample, this clonotype turned up many times. V is TRBV5-1 and J is TRBJ2-7; no clear D gene. V was trimmed by 0 bases and J by 0 bases, leaving 7 bases between them. CDR1 is SGHRS, CDR2 YFSETQ, per germline. The CDR3 has 14 amino acids. As DNA, the CDR3 is TGCGCCAGCAGCTTGGGGACCCTCTCCTACGAGCAGTACTTC. Protein sequence: CASSLGTLSYEQYF.

This clonotype was counted at least ten times. The rearrangement joins TRBV9 to TRBJ1-1, with D perhaps TRBD1 (5 bases). Trimming removed 3 bases at V and 11 bases at J, with 20 bases between. The germline gives CDR1 SGDLS, CDR2 YYNGEE. The length of the CDR3 is 14 residues. The DNA of the CDR3 is TGTGCCAGCAGCGGTGACAGCCATCCGTCCTCCGCTTTCTTT. As protein: CASSGDSHPSSAFF.

This clonotype occurred a few times. The J gene is TRBJ1-5, the V gene TRBV6-5, with unresolved D. Germline CDR1 reads MNHEY; CDR2 reads SVGAGI. Trimming left V 3 bases short and J 7 bases short, with 7 bases between. This CDR3 has 12 residues. The CDR3 sequence: CASSYLGQPQHF. CDR3 nucleotide sequence: TGTGCCAGCAGTTATTTAGGCCAGCCCCAGCATTTT.

This clonotype was recorded a few times. V usage is TRBV5-1 and J usage is TRBJ2-5; D is possibly TRBD2 (7 bases). Per germline, CDR1 SGHRS and CDR2 YFSETQ. The ends were cut back, 0 bases at V and 5 bases at J, with 17 bases in the middle. This CDR3 spans 16 amino acids. For the CDR3, the DNA is TGCGCCAGCAGCTTGGCCAGAGGGGGGGCCGTGGAGACCCAGTACTTC. Its translation: CASSLARGGAVETQYF. Filled out from reference TRBV5-1 and TRBJ2-5, the complete variable domain reads KAGVTQTPRYLIKTRGQQVTLSCSPISGHRSVSWYQQTPGQGLQFLFEYFSETQRNKGNFPGRFSGRQFSNSRSEMNVSTLELGDSALYLCASSLARGGAVETQYFGPGTRLLVL.

This clonotype was recorded at least ten times. The genes are TRBV20-1 and TRBJ2-5; unclear D gene. Germline assignment: CDR1 DFQATT and CDR2 SNEGSKA (reference sequence). The CDR3 sequence is 15 residues long. V lost 7 bases and J lost 1, with 19 bases in between. The CDR3 reads CSVRTPLRRQETQYF. DNA of the CDR3: TGCAGTGTCCGTACCCCCCTCAGGCGCCAAGAGACCCAGTACTTC.

The chain combines TRBV5-1 with TRBJ2-5, with a possible D match to TRBD2 (5 bases). The CDR3 consists of 16 residues. Germline values: CDR1 SGHRS, CDR2 YFSETQ. V dropped 4 bases and J dropped 0 bases, with 16 bases sitting between them. CDR3 amino acids: CASSGSFLGDQETQYF. The CDR3 DNA reads TGCGCCAGCAGCGGGAGTTTCCTTGGGGACCAAGAGACCCAGTACTTC.

Ten or more counts support this clonotype. This rearrangement joins TRBV11-2 to TRBJ2-2; 7 bases line up with TRBD2. This CDR3 is 12 amino acids long. Germline V lookup: CDR1 SGHAT, CDR2 FQNNGV. With 5 bases clipped from V and 6 bases from J, the junction kept 0 bases outside the gene matches. The CDR3 protein is CASSRGAGELFF. DNA for the CDR3: TGTGCCAGCAGCCGGGGGGCCGGGGAGCTGTTTTTT.

This clonotype was recorded many times. This chain joins TRBV28 and TRBJ1-1; D perhaps matches TRBD1 (6 bases). Germline V gives CDR1 MDHEN, CDR2 SYDVKM. CDR3 length: 13 amino acids. V was trimmed by 4 bases and J by 9 bases, leaving 15 bases between them. This CDR3 is CASSSTGTLQAFF. In nucleotides, the CDR3 is TGTGCCAGCAGTTCGACCGGGACACTGCAAGCTTTCTTT.

The rearrangement links TRBV27 to TRBJ2-1, with TRBD1 matching 8 bases. The CDR3 totals 14 residues. With V trimmed by 5 bases and J by 4 bases, 4 bases remained unmatched. Germline CDR1 MNHEY, CDR2 SMNVEV (reference sequence). CDR3 sequence (DNA): TGTGCCAGCAGTGGACAGGGAGCTTACAATGAGCAGTTCTTC. This translates into CASSGQGAYNEQFF.

This clonotype is termed medium-sized. J is TRBJ1-2 and V is TRBV28; 8 positions agree with TRBD1. The germline V gene encodes CDR1 MDHEN and CDR2 SYDVKM. V shed 7 bases, J shed 4 bases, and the junction held 8 bases outside the gene matches. This CDR3 comprises 14 residues. The CDR3 nucleotides read TGTGCCAGCACCTTCCTACAGGGGGGCTATGGCTACACCTTC. The encoded protein is CASTFLQGGYGYTF.

This clonotype was observed many times. The J gene is TRBJ1-2, the V gene TRBV29-1; D may be TRBD1 (5 bases). The CDR3 consists of 12 residues. Deletions cut 6 bases from V and 4 bases from J, with 12 bases between. Germline values: CDR1 SQVTM, CDR2 ANQGSEA. The CDR3 sequence is CSVGWGSYGYTF. CDR3 DNA sequence: TGCAGCGTGGGGTGGGGCAGCTATGGCTACACCTTC.

This clonotype was detected ten times or more. The chain has TRBV28 and TRBJ1-3, with 7 nucleotides matching TRBD1. The CDR3 has 15 residues. Germline V gives CDR1 MDHEN, CDR2 SYDVKM. Trimming removed 5 bases from V and 2 bases from J; junction bases left unmatched: 6. CDR3 sequence: CASSRQGAPGNTIYF. The CDR3 DNA follows: TGTGCCAGCAGTAGACAGGGAGCGCCTGGAAACACCATATATTTT.

To note about this clonotype: Compared with germline, one end of the junction differs, possibly owing to a read error. V usage is TRBV12-3 or TRBV12-4 and J usage is TRBJ1-4, with a tentative D call TRBD1 (6 bases). This CDR3 contains 14 residues. CDR3 residues: CASRRGGGNEELFF. As DNA, the CDR3 is TGTGCCAGCAGACGCGGGGGCGGTAATGAAGAACTGTTTTTT.

This clonotype was detected only a few times. The V call is TRBV7-9, the J call TRBJ1-2; perhaps TRBD1 as D (5 bases). The germline CDR1 and CDR2 sequences are SEHNR and FQNEAQ (reference sequence). This CDR3 spans 11 amino acids. Trimming pared 5 bases from V and 5 bases from J, leaving 6 bases between. The CDR3 loop is CASSRQYGYTF. CDR3 nucleotide sequence: TGTGCCAGCAGCCGACAGTATGGCTACACCTTC.

This clonotype has a handful of counts. The chain uses TRBV10-3 and TRBJ2-2; the D is unclear. The CDR3 is 13 residues long. The ends were cut back, 7 bases at V and 6 bases at J, with 12 bases in the middle. Germline-derived CDR1 and CDR2 are ENHRY and SYGVKD. The CDR3 sequence: CAIKSTGPGELFF. CDR3 sequence (DNA): TGTGCCATCAAAAGCACCGGGCCCGGGGAGCTGTTTTTT.

To note about this clonotype: A much larger clone sits a single nucleotide away, making a read error possible. V and J are TRBV28 and TRBJ1-5, with 7 nucleotides matching TRBD1. This CDR3 is built from 16 residues. The V segment lost 5 bases and the J segment 3 bases; nucleotides outside the gene matches: 10. CDR1 and CDR2 (germline): MDHEN, SYDVKM. Here the CDR3 DNA reads TGTGCCAGCAGTCCCGAGACAGGGATGGACAATCAGCCCCAGCATTTT. Its translation is CASSPETGMDNQPQHF. Filled out from reference TRBV28 and TRBJ1-5, the complete variable domain reads DVKVTQSSRYLVKRTGEKVFLECVQDMDHENMFWYRQDPGLGLRLIYFSYDVKMKEKGDIPEGYSVSREKKERFSLILESASTNQTSMYLCASSPETGMDNQPQHFGDGTRLSIL.

The chain has TRBV2 and TRBJ2-7, with 8 nucleotides matching TRBD1. The CDR3 sequence is 15 residues long. Trimming cost V 6 bases and J 3 bases; bases outside gene matches: 10. Germline V lookup: CDR1 SNHLY, CDR2 FYNNEI. CDR3 bases: TGTGCCAGCAGCGCCCGGGGTGGGACAGGCTACGAGCAGTACTTC. It codes for CASSARGGTGYEQYF. The full variable domain, with the rest looked up from reference TRBV2 and TRBJ2-7, is EPEVTQTPSHQVTQMGQEVILRCVPISNHLYFYWYRQILGQKVEFLVSFYNNEISEKSEIFDDQFSVERPDGSNFTLKIRSTKLEDSAMYFCASSARGGTGYEQYFGPGTRLTVT.

V gene TRBV6-5 combines with J gene TRBJ2-5, with D tentatively TRBD2 (5 bases). Germline V gene sequence: CDR1 MNHEY, CDR2 SVGAGI. The CDR3 length is 15 residues. Trimming cost V 3 bases and J 2 bases, with 13 bases left between them. CDR3 loop: CASSYDGENQETQYF. CDR3 nucleotide sequence: TGTGCCAGCAGTTATGACGGGGAAAATCAAGAGACCCAGTACTTC.

The chain uses TRBV4-3 and TRBJ1-5, with D unclear. The CDR3 is 16 amino acids. Germline V gene lookup returns CDR1 LGHNA and CDR2 YSLEER. Trimming removed 4 bases at V and 5 bases at J, with 18 bases between. The CDR3 nucleotides are TGCGCCAGCAGCCCTGAGGCAACCTCGAGGTATCAGCCCCAGCATTTT. Encoded protein: CASSPEATSRYQPQHF.

About this clonotype: A single base separates this from a much larger clone, so it may be a read error. This rearrangement joins TRBV19 to TRBJ2-7, with TRBD1 matching over 8 bases. The CDR3 length is 15 residues. Germline V CDR1 and CDR2: LNHDA, SQIVND (reference sequence). With 6 bases clipped from V and 5 bases from J, the junction kept 12 bases outside the gene matches. The CDR3 region is CASRAGTGISHEQYF. CDR3 DNA sequence: TGTGCCAGTAGGGCAGGGACAGGAATTTCCCACGAGCAGTACTTC.

CDR3 in amino acids: CASSLHTGATDTQYF. DNA of the CDR3: TGTGCCAGCTCACTCCACACGGGGGCCACAGATACGCAGTATTTT. This rearrangement joins TRBV18 to TRBJ2-3; D is perhaps TRBD1 or TRBD2 (6 bases each). V shed 4 bases and J shed 2 bases, with 13 bases lying between them. The V gene's germline CDR1 is KGHSH and CDR2 LQKENI. The CDR3 sequence is 15 residues long.

This clonotype has at least ten counts. This chain connects TRBV27 to TRBJ2-7, with 7 bases lining up with TRBD1. The germline V gene has CDR1 MNHEY and CDR2 SMNVEV (reference sequence). The V gene end was trimmed by 6 bases and the J gene end by 3 bases; junction bases not matched to a gene: 8. CDR3 length: 14 amino acids. This chain's CDR3 is CASRPHRGNYEQYF. The DNA for the CDR3 is TGTGCCAGCAGACCGCACAGGGGCAACTACGAGCAGTACTTC.

There are many counts of this clonotype. The rearrangement uses TRBV4-2 and TRBJ1-4; D unresolved. The CDR3 runs 16 residues. V lost 1 base, J lost 7 bases, and 16 bases lay in between. The germline gives CDR1 LGHNA, CDR2 YNFKEQ. The CDR3 DNA reads TGTGCCAGCAGCCAAGGTTATGCGGTCGCGGGTGAAAAACTGTTTTTT. It specifies CASSQGYAVAGEKLFF.

This clonotype was seen a few times. The chain employs TRBV7-9 and TRBJ2-5; 11 nucleotides agree with TRBD1. The germline V gene has CDR1 SEHNR and CDR2 FQNEAQ (reference sequence). Trimming cost V 5 bases and J 6 bases; bases outside gene matches: 8. This CDR3 is 15 amino acids long. The CDR3 DNA follows: TGTGCCAGCAGCCCGGACAGGGGGCTGGGGAAGACCCAGTACTTC. Its translation is CASSPDRGLGKTQYF.

This sequence joins TRBV25-1 and TRBJ2-2, with TRBD1 matching 7 bases. V lost 2 bases and J lost 5; bases outside the gene matches: 5. Germline CDR1 is MGHDK and CDR2 is SYGVNS. The CDR3 has 15 amino acids. The CDR3 DNA reads TGTGCCAGCAGTGAACGACAGGGTATAACCGGGGAGCTGTTTTTT. Translated: CASSERQGITGELFF.

This clonotype was seen a single time. The rearrangement joins TRBV28 to TRBJ1-2; a possible D gene is TRBD1 (5 bases). V was pared by 5 bases and J by 8 bases, with 18 bases between. CDR1 is MDHEN, CDR2 SYDVKM, per germline. This CDR3 has 14 amino acids. The CDR3 nucleotides read TGTGCCAGCAGTCAGGGAGAGTCGGCCGGCGGCTACACCTTC. Protein sequence: CASSQGESAGGYTF.

DNA for the CDR3: TGTGCCAGCAGTCCCAGTCCCGGCACTGAAGCTTTCTTT. It codes for CASSPSPGTEAFF. V gene TRBV3-1 combines with J gene TRBJ1-1; D gene ambiguous. Germline V lookup: CDR1 LGHDT, CDR2 YNNKEL (reference sequence). This CDR3 comprises 13 residues. The V end was cut by 6 bases, the J end by 4 bases, with 12 bases between.

This clonotype was seen only a few times. The gene calls are TRBV10-1 and TRBJ1-1; no clear D gene. Germline CDR1 is WNHNN and CDR2 is SYGVQD (reference sequence). The CDR3 spans 13 residues. The V and J ends lost 4 bases and 9 bases respectively, with 15 bases between them. As DNA, the CDR3 is TGCGCCAGCAGTGGTCCCGGGAACAGAAAAGCTTTCTTT. Its translation: CASSGPGNRKAFF.

In its sample, this clonotype was seen a few times. J is TRBJ1-1 and V is TRBV6-5; 10 nucleotides align to TRBD1. The CDR3 spans 16 residues. With 2 bases clipped from V and 4 bases from J, the junction kept 7 bases outside the gene matches. Germline values: CDR1 MNHEY, CDR2 SVGAGI. CDR3 in amino acids: CASSYPRTGGGTEAFF. The CDR3 nucleotides are TGTGCCAGCAGTTACCCCAGGACAGGGGGTGGCACTGAAGCTTTCTTT.

With respect to this clonotype: A much bigger clone sits one base away, suggesting this may be a read error. The rearrangement links TRBV11-2 to TRBJ1-1, with 7 nucleotides matching TRBD1. CDR3 length: 13 amino acids. The V gene's germline CDR1 is SGHAT and CDR2 FQNNGV. The CDR3 is CTSSHGQVVEAFF. As DNA, the CDR3 is TGTACCAGCAGCCACGGACAGGTGGTCGAAGCTTTCTTT.